This T cell receptor (beta chain) was identified during a study of CD8 T cell repertoires and HIV-1 epitope variants. Study-wide findings and caveats: Most of the nine antigen-specific clonotypes appeared cross-reactive to autologous or escape variants.

Profiling relied on immunoSEQ multiplex PCR, and the TCRdb table lists in-frame clones only, not all of them. The repertoire holds several thousand clones, with 50% to 70% as singletons. The CDR3 is made up of 17 amino acids. The V gene end was trimmed by 2 bases and the J gene end by 0 bases; junction bases not matched to a gene: 8. Germline V gene lookup returns CDR1 SGHNT and CDR2 YYREEE (reference sequence). Comment on this clone: What it binds is unknown.

The gene calls are TRBV5-4 and TRBJ1-2, with TRBD1 identical over 9 bases. The sequence was collected from a male donor with HIV. The sample comprised cultured CD8+ T cells derived from PBMCs. The DNA for the CDR3 is TGTGCCAGCAGCTTTACAGGGGGCTCTTGGACTAACTATGGCTACACCTTC. This translates into CASSFTGGSWTNYGYTF. Drawing the rest from reference TRBV5-4 and TRBJ1-2, the complete variable domain is ETGVTQSPTHLIKTRGQQVTLRCSSQSGHNTVSWYQQALGQGPQFIFQYYREEENGRGNFPPRFSGLQFPNYSSELNVNALELDDSALYLCASSFTGGSWTNYGYTFGSGTRLTVV.